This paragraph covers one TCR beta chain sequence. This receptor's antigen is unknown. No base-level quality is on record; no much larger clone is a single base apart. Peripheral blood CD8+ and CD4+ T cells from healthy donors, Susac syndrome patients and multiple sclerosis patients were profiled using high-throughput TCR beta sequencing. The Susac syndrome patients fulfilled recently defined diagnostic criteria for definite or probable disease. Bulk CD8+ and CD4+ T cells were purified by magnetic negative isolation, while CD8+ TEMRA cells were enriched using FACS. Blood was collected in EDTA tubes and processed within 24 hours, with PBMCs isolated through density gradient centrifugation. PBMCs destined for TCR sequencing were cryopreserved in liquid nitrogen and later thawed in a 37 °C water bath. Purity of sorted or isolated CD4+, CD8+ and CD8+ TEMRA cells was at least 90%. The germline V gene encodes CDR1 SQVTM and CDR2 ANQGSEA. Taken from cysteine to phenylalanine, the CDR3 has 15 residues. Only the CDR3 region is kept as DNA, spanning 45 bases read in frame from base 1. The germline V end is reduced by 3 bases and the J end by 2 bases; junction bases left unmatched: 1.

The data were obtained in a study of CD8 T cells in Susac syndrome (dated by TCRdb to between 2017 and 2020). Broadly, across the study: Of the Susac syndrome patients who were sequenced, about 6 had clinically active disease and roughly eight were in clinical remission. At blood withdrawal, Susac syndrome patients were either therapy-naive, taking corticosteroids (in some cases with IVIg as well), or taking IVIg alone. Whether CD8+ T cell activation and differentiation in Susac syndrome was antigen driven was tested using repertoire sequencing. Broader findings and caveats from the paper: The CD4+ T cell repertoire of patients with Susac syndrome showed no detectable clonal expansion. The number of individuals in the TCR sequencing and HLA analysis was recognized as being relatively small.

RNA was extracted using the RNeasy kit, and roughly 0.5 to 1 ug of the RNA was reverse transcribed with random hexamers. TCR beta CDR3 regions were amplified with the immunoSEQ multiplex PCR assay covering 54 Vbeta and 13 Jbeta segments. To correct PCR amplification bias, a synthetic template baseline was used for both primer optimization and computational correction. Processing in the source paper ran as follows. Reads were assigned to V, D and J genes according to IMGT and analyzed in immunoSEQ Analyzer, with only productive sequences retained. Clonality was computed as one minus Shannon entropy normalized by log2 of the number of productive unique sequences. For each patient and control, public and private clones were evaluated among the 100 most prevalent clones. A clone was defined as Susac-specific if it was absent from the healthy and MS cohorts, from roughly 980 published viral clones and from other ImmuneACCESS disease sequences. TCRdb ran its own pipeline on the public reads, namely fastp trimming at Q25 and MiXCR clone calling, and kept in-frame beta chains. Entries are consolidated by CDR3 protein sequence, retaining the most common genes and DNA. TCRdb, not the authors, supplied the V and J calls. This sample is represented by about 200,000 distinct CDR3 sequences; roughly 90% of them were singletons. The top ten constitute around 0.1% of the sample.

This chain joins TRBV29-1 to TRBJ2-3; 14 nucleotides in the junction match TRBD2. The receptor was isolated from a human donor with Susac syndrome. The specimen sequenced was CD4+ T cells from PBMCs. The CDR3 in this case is CSVEGLAGDTDTQYF. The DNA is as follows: TGCAGCGTTGAGGGACTAGCGGGAGACACAGATACGCAGTATTTT.